The count of the clone carrying this TCR beta chain is one. This entry belongs to a study of blood T cell repertoires in COVID-19. Germline values: CDR1 SGHVS, CDR2 FQNEAQ. The V end lost 7 bases, the J end lost 5 bases, and 12 bases lay between the germline ends. This CDR3 has 13 amino acids. The table came from immunoSEQ multiplex PCR; TCRdb's copy has only in-frame clones and leaves some out. The sample lists some 240,000 clones; about 85% were seen once. The chain has TRBV7-8 and TRBJ1-5; unclear D gene. Sequences were obtained from peripheral blood. This TCR was recovered from a man aged 60-69 years who had recovered from COVID-19. CDR3 sequence: CASTSTGYQPQHF. The CDR3 region has the DNA TGTGCCAGCACCTCGACGGGTTATCAGCCCCAGCATTTT. The full variable domain, with the rest looked up from reference TRBV7-8 and TRBJ1-5, is GAGVSQSPRYKVAKRGQDVALRCDPISGHVSLFWYQQALGQGPEFLTYFQNEAQLDKSGLPSDRFFAERPEGSVSTLKIQRTQQEDSAVYLCASTSTGYQPQHFGDGTRLSIL.